Listed here is a single TCR beta chain. The protocol was immunoSEQ multiplex PCR, while the TCRdb copy is restricted to in-frame clones and leaves out a portion. Altogether roughly 60,000 clones are present, roughly 84% being singletons, with the ten largest covering roughly 9%. The data were obtained in a study of glioma-infiltrating T cells after dendritic cell vaccination. Time point denoted: after dendritic cell vaccination, including at tumor progression/relapse. This CDR3 region has 13 residues. CDR1 is SGHRS and CDR2 is YFSETQ in the germline V gene. V trimming: 2 bases; J trimming: 3 bases; junction bases outside the gene matches: 1.

The sequence was obtained from a human donor with glioblastoma. This chain connects TRBV5-1 to TRBJ1-1; 7 positions match TRBD1. The sample consisted of blood, taken after dendritic cell vaccination. CDR3 coding DNA: TGCGCCAGCAGCTTCGACAGGGACACTGAAGCTTTCTTT. This sequence encodes CASSFDRDTEAFF.